This note documents a single T cell receptor beta chain sequence. Deletions cut 1 base from V and 2 bases from J, with 10 bases between. The length of the CDR3 is 15 residues. Germline V lookup: CDR1 SGHNT, CDR2 YENEEA. The sample comes from a study of T cell responses to AZD1222 COVID-19 vaccine. Measured with immunoSEQ multiplex PCR; TCRdb has only the in-frame clones, and not every one. The data show nearly 110,000 clones, about 90% seen once. This TCR came from an adult who received the AZD1222 COVID-19 vaccine. The chain has TRBV11-3 and TRBJ2-3; no firm D call. The sample consisted of peripheral blood, taken 28 days after the second AZD1222 dose. This CDR3 is CASSLGSIDTDTQYF. The CDR3 nucleotides read TGTGCCAGCAGCTTAGGGAGCATCGACACAGATACGCAGTATTTT.